This TCR beta chain was recovered during a study of beta chain features in type 1 diabetes. At the level of the study: In all, some 100,000,000 sorted cells from all samples were analyzed.

This clone showed up just a few times. The antigen is not known. The sequenced template was cDNA made from the entire isolated RNA. The repertoire was sequenced with immunoSEQ multiplex PCR; TCRdb's copy has only in-frame clones and lacks some. The data hold some 250,000 clones, with less than 35% observed a single time. Regarding the study as a whole: Across all four CD4+ subsets, people with type 1 diabetes showed modestly shorter TCRB CDR3s. In type 1 diabetes patients, VDJ junctions had fewer insertions; deletions at these junctions were more frequent.

A CD45RO/CCR7/CD25/CD127/CD95/CD27 panel sorted naive, central memory, regulatory and stem cell-like memory CD4+ cells. The CDR3 runs 15 residues. CDR1 and CDR2 from the germline V gene are LNHDA and SQIVND (reference sequence). Trimming took 4 bases from V and 9 from J; bases not matched to a gene: 7. The sequence was obtained from a man aged 25-45 years in good health. The V call is TRBV19, the J call TRBJ2-1, with 12 positions matching TRBD2. Sequencing was carried out using central memory CD4+ T cells from blood. In DNA form, the CDR3 reads TGTGCCAGTAGTAGGCTAGCGGGGGGGCTCGGTGAGCAGTTCTTC. Its translation: CASSRLAGGLGEQFF.